This section outlines one T cell receptor beta chain sequence together with its context. The data are from a study of blood T cell repertoires in COVID-19. Study context: The United States, Italy and Spain provided the acute and convalescent COVID-19 samples. T cells, B-cell-depleted T cells, or PBMCs provided the cDNA or gDNA that served as material.

Trimming removed 0 bases at V and 3 bases at J, with 10 bases between. The CDR3 extends over 14 amino acids. Per the germline V gene, CDR1 is SGHRS and CDR2 is YFSETQ. Authors' methods: Reference gene primer amplification gave estimated nucleated cell counts. The method was immunoSEQ multiplex PCR; TCRdb's version includes in-frame clones alone and lacks a portion of them. Clone size and V and J calls were adopted from that table, with D and trimming inferred from the DNA. The sample consists of 70,000 or so clones, more than 75% of them appearing once. Sequenced input: peripheral blood. This sequence was found in a human donor in a cohort sampled during active COVID-19. This chain uses TRBV5-1 with TRBJ2-7; D possibly corresponds to TRBD1 (6 bases). Here the CDR3 reads CASSLGGQIYEQYF. Written as DNA, the CDR3 is TGCGCCAGCAGCTTGGGGGGACAAATCTACGAGCAGTACTTC.